Below are 32 T cell receptor beta chains sequenced from a single sample in a study of cytomegalovirus exposure and HLA in healthy donors. The PCR used 60 Vbeta and 13 Jbeta primers. The table came from immunoSEQ multiplex PCR; TCRdb's copy has only in-frame clones and leaves some out. The sample records under 250,000 clones, 76% being singletons. Sequenced input: PBMCs. The receptors derive from a man between 18 and 29 years old in good health and CMV-seronegative.

The rearrangement joins TRBV4-1 to TRBJ2-3; 7 nucleotides align to TRBD2. The CDR3 length is 15 residues. Germline V lookup: CDR1 MGHRA, CDR2 YSYEKL. The V and J ends lost 4 bases and 0 bases, in that order; junction bases with no gene match: 4. This CDR3 reads CASSRTSRSTDTQYF. The CDR3 coding sequence is TGCGCCAGCAGCCGGACTAGTCGTAGCACAGATACGCAGTATTTT.

J is TRBJ2-1 and V is TRBV11-1; 10 nucleotides line up with TRBD1. After removal of 2 bases from V and 10 bases from J, the junction contained 8 bases not matched to a gene. This CDR3 is 15 amino acids long. CDR1 is SGHAT, CDR2 FQDESV, per germline (reference sequence). The CDR3 here is CASSLPGQGLIEQFF. The CDR3 nucleotides read TGTGCCAGCAGCTTACCGGGACAGGGGCTAATCGAGCAGTTCTTC.

This chain uses TRBV6-1 with TRBJ1-4, with a possible D match to TRBD1 (5 bases). The CDR3 has 15 amino acids. V lost 4 bases and J lost 7, with 16 bases in between. CDR1 is MNHNS, CDR2 SASEGT, per germline. CDR3 sequence: CASSVSWGAAEKLFF. The CDR3 DNA reads as TGTGCCAGCAGTGTAAGTTGGGGCGCGGCTGAAAAACTGTTTTTT.

The rearrangement joins TRBV18 to TRBJ2-7; D is undetermined. The germline V gene has CDR1 KGHSH and CDR2 LQKENI. This CDR3 contains 14 residues. V dropped 0 bases and J dropped 2 bases, with 8 bases sitting between them. CDR3 residues: CASSPPSRAYEQYF. CDR3 DNA sequence: TGTGCCAGCTCACCACCCTCCCGGGCCTACGAGCAGTACTTC.

On this clone: The identical CDR3 is also encoded by other nucleotide sequences in the sample. The chain carries TRBV2 and TRBJ2-7; 8 bases fit TRBD1. V trimming: 6 bases; J trimming: 2 bases; junction bases outside the gene matches: 9. In germline, CDR1 is SNHLY, CDR2 FYNNEI. CDR3 length: 15 residues. CDR3 sequence (DNA): TGTGCCAGCAGGCCGGACAGGGCCTCCACCTACGAGCAGTACTTC. Translated: CASRPDRASTYEQYF.

This rearrangement joins TRBV30 to TRBJ1-2; no clear D gene. The CDR3 length is 13 residues. Trimming removed 4 bases from V and 4 bases from J, with 13 bases in between. Per germline, CDR1 GTSNPN and CDR2 SVGIG (reference sequence). Written as DNA, the CDR3 is TGTGCCTGGAATCCCGGCGGTGGCTATGGCTACACCTTC. It encodes CAWNPGGGYGYTF.

This clone has only a few counts. The chain recombines TRBV2 with TRBJ2-1; D is ambiguous. V was clipped by 6 bases and J by 6 bases, with 21 bases between them. Per germline, CDR1 SNHLY and CDR2 FYNNEI. The CDR3 extends over 16 amino acids. The DNA for the CDR3 is TGTGCCAGCAGACCCTCCTTGGCGACTTCCATCAATGAGCAGTTCTTC. Translating it yields CASRPSLATSINEQFF.

The J gene is TRBJ1-5, the V gene TRBV2; no firm D call. Trimming shortened V by 1 base and J by 9 bases, and 10 bases separated the two germline ends. The V gene's germline CDR1 is SNHLY and CDR2 FYNNEI. The CDR3 has 13 amino acids. The CDR3 loop reads CASSEGAPWPQHF. The CDR3 nucleotides read TGTGCCAGCAGTGAAGGGGCCCCGTGGCCCCAGCATTTT. Complete variable domain (other parts from reference TRBV2 and TRBJ1-5): EPEVTQTPSHQVTQMGQEVILRCVPISNHLYFYWYRQILGQKVEFLVSFYNNEISEKSEIFDDQFSVERPDGSNFTLKIRSTKLEDSAMYFCASSEGAPWPQHFGDGTRLSIL.

V and J are TRBV14 and TRBJ2-5, with D possibly being TRBD2 (5 bases). The DNA end favors TRBJ2-7, so the J call may be wrong. This CDR3 spans 12 amino acids. Germline values: CDR1 SGHDN, CDR2 FVKESK. The CDR3 DNA reads TGTGCCAGCAGCCCCGACTACTACGAGCAGTACTTC. It yields the protein CASSPDYYEQYF.

V usage is TRBV19 and J usage is TRBJ2-1; 11 nucleotides match TRBD2. This CDR3 comprises 17 residues. Germline CDR1 LNHDA, CDR2 SQIVND (reference sequence). Trimming at V came to 0 bases and at J to 7 bases, leaving 8 bases not matched to a gene. CDR3 in amino acids: CASSIEHSGRAGNEQFF. DNA of the CDR3: TGTGCCAGTAGTATAGAACATAGCGGGAGGGCCGGTAATGAGCAGTTCTTC.

In this sample, this clone turned up once. The rearrangement joins TRBV2 to TRBJ2-1; possibly TRBD2 for D (5 bases). Germline V gene lookup returns CDR1 SNHLY and CDR2 FYNNEI. This CDR3 spans 13 amino acids. The germline V and J ends were trimmed by 6 bases and 10 bases, with 16 bases remaining between them. The CDR3 DNA follows: TGTGCCAGCAGAATTGTGAGCGGTGGAGAGCAGTTCTTC. Protein sequence: CASRIVSGGEQFF.

The chain employs TRBV27 and TRBJ2-7, with 11 positions matching TRBD2. The CDR3 runs 14 residues. Germline V gives CDR1 MNHEY, CDR2 SMNVEV (reference sequence). J gave up 6 bases and V 3 bases, and 4 bases lay outside the gene matches. The CDR3 nucleotides are TGTGCCAGCAGTTTCCACGGACTAGCGGGCGAGCAGTACTTC. Protein product: CASSFHGLAGEQYF.

The chain employs TRBV6-1 and TRBJ2-2, with TRBD1 matching over 7 bases. The CDR3 runs to 15 residues. Germline loops: CDR1 MNHNS, CDR2 SASEGT. Germline trimming cut 2 bases from V and 6 bases from J; bases unmatched to any gene: 6. CDR3 sequence (DNA): TGTGCCAGCAGTGAACGAACAGGGGTCGCCGGGGAGCTGTTTTTT. Its translation is CASSERTGVAGELFF.

The chain carries TRBV27 and TRBJ2-7; no clear D. Germline CDR1 MNHEY, CDR2 SMNVEV (reference sequence). This CDR3 comprises 13 residues. The V end was cut by 3 bases, the J end by 0 bases, with 6 bases between. This chain's CDR3 is CASSLGHSYEQYF. The CDR3 DNA is TGTGCCAGCAGTTTGGGCCACTCCTACGAGCAGTACTTC.

DNA of the CDR3: TGCGCCAGCAGCTTAGTCTTAGGGGCGACAGATACGCAGTATTTT. It yields the protein CASSLVLGATDTQYF. The rearrangement uses TRBV5-1 and TRBJ2-3; TRBD1 might be the D (5 bases). The CDR3 has 15 residues. Germline V gene data show CDR1 as SGHRS and CDR2 as YFSETQ. V lost 2 bases and J 3 bases, leaving 13 bases between the germline ends.

This clone was seen just once. CDR3 residues: CASTYRGGTEAFF. The CDR3 DNA reads TGTGCCAGCACGTACAGGGGGGGGACTGAAGCTTTCTTT. The V gene is TRBV6-5, the J gene TRBJ1-1, with TRBD1 identical over 8 bases. V shed 7 bases and J 5 bases; nucleotides not matched to a gene: 6. The germline CDR1 and CDR2 sequences are MNHEY and SVGAGI. The CDR3 has 13 amino acids.

V usage is TRBV4-1 and J usage is TRBJ1-1, with D hard to call. The CDR3 spans 15 residues. Trimming shortened V by 2 bases and J by 0 bases, and 10 bases separated the two germline ends. CDR1 is MGHRA, CDR2 YSYEKL, per germline. The CDR3 DNA sequence: TGCGCCAGCAGCCAACGAAAAGCAATGAACACTGAAGCTTTCTTT. It encodes CASSQRKAMNTEAFF.

The J gene is TRBJ1-2, the V gene TRBV7-8, with D perhaps TRBD1 (5 bases). The V and J ends lost 2 bases and 2 bases respectively, with 6 bases between them. Germline lookup yields CDR1 SGHVS and CDR2 FQNEAQ. The CDR3 loop spans 13 amino acids. The CDR3 region is CASSLKGNYGYTF. The CDR3 region has the DNA TGTGCCAGCAGCTTAAAGGGGAACTATGGCTACACCTTC. Using reference TRBV7-8 and TRBJ1-2 for the parts outside the CDR3, the full variable domain is GAGVSQSPRYKVAKRGQDVALRCDPISGHVSLFWYQQALGQGPEFLTYFQNEAQLDKSGLPSDRFFAERPEGSVSTLKIQRTQQEDSAVYLCASSLKGNYGYTFGSGTRLTVV.

V and J are TRBV27 and TRBJ2-5, with 12 positions matching TRBD2. Trimming at V came to 0 bases and at J to 5 bases, leaving 16 bases not matched to a gene. Germline V lookup: CDR1 MNHEY, CDR2 SMNVEV (reference sequence). This CDR3 region has 20 residues. The CDR3 sequence: CASSLSPAEGLLAGGETQYF. The CDR3 DNA reads TGTGCCAGCAGTTTATCGCCAGCGGAGGGTCTTCTAGCGGGAGGGGAGACCCAGTACTTC.

This clone was detected a few times. The chain recombines TRBV7-8 with TRBJ2-3, with a possible D match to TRBD1 (5 bases). The V end was cut by 5 bases, the J end by 4 bases, with 13 bases between. This CDR3 is built from 14 residues. CDR1 and CDR2 (germline): SGHVS, FQNEAQ. In DNA form, the CDR3 reads TGTGCCAGCAGCACCCAGGGTGGTGCAGATACGCAGTATTTT. Translated: CASSTQGGADTQYF.

This chain links TRBV5-1 with TRBJ1-2; 7 nucleotides align to TRBD1. This CDR3 comprises 15 residues. The germline V gene encodes CDR1 SGHRS and CDR2 YFSETQ. V was clipped by 1 base and J by 5 bases; unmatched bases: 8. CDR3 residues: CASSLRQGDPYGYTF. CDR3 sequence (DNA): TGCGCCAGCAGCTTGAGGCAGGGGGATCCTTATGGCTACACCTTC.

The chain links TRBV6-5 to TRBJ2-7, with no clear D. Germline-derived CDR1 and CDR2 are MNHEY and SVGAGI. V was trimmed by 6 bases and J by 6 bases, leaving 15 bases between them. The CDR3 has 13 amino acids. DNA of the CDR3: TGTGCCAGCAGCCGGGTTGATTCGACCGAGCAGTACTTC. Translated, it gives CASSRVDSTEQYF.

The chain has TRBV30 and TRBJ1-4; 10 bases agree with TRBD1. Trimming at V came to 0 bases and at J to 7 bases, leaving 11 bases not matched to a gene. The germline gives CDR1 GTSNPN, CDR2 SVGIG (reference sequence). This CDR3 is built from 17 residues. CDR3 sequence (DNA): TGTGCCTGGAGTGTACGTCCCGGACAGGGGGTCCGTGAAAAACTGTTTTTT. Its translation is CAWSVRPGQGVREKLFF.

The chain couples TRBV7-3 to TRBJ1-1; no reliable D call. Germline loops: CDR1 SGHTA, CDR2 FQGTGA. The CDR3 runs 13 residues. The V end lost 5 bases, the J end lost 6 bases, and 13 bases lay between the germline ends. In DNA, the CDR3 is TGTGCCAGCAGCCTATCGGTTAACTCTGAAGCTTTCTTT. Protein: CASSLSVNSEAFF.

This sequence joins TRBV2 and TRBJ2-2; 13 nucleotides match TRBD2. The CDR3 sequence is 17 residues long. The germline gives CDR1 SNHLY, CDR2 FYNNEI. The J segment lost 4 bases and the V segment lost 5 bases, leaving 7 bases of the junction unmatched. The CDR3 reads CASSRTSGSLVTGELFF. DNA of the CDR3: TGTGCCAGCAGTCGGACTAGCGGGAGTCTTGTCACCGGGGAGCTGTTTTTT.

This clone was counted only a few times. V usage is TRBV5-1 and J usage is TRBJ2-2; D is unclear. The CDR3 loop spans 14 amino acids. With 1 base removed from V and 2 bases from J, the gap between germline ends came to 6 bases. CDR1 is SGHRS and CDR2 is YFSETQ in the germline V gene. The CDR3 protein is CASSLLLNTGELFF. The CDR3, as DNA: TGCGCCAGCAGCTTGTTACTTAACACCGGGGAGCTGTTTTTT.

The chain has TRBV4-1 and TRBJ1-2; D uncertain. This CDR3 comprises 14 residues. V shed 0 bases and J shed 4 bases, with 9 bases lying between them. Per germline, CDR1 MGHRA and CDR2 YSYEKL. The CDR3 sequence is CASSQDRGSYGYTF. The CDR3 DNA reads TGCGCCAGCAGCCAAGACCGGGGTAGCTATGGCTACACCTTC.

The genes are TRBV19 and TRBJ2-3; 8 bases agree with TRBD2. Germline trimming cut 5 bases from V and 5 bases from J; bases unmatched to any gene: 6. The germline V gene encodes CDR1 LNHDA and CDR2 SQIVND (reference sequence). The CDR3 runs 14 residues. The CDR3 DNA reads TGTGCCAGTAGTCTCGGGAGGGCCGGAGATACGCAGTATTTT. This translates into CASSLGRAGDTQYF.

The chain carries TRBV6-1 and TRBJ1-1; unclear D gene. V lost 5 bases to trimming and J lost 2 bases, with 9 bases between them. The germline gives CDR1 MNHNS, CDR2 SASEGT. The CDR3 is 13 residues long. CDR3 nucleotides: TGTGCCAGCAGTTCGGGAATCAACACTGAAGCTTTCTTT. This codes for CASSSGINTEAFF.

This chain links TRBV25-1 with TRBJ1-2, with a tentative D call TRBD1 (5 bases). Germline V gives CDR1 MGHDK, CDR2 SYGVNS. This CDR3 spans 13 amino acids. V was cut by 6 bases and J by 10 bases, with 18 bases left in between. CDR3: CASSRDNRPVYTF. Written as DNA, the CDR3 is TGTGCCAGCAGCCGAGATAACAGGCCCGTCTACACCTTC.

This chain uses TRBV10-3 with TRBJ2-5; D might be TRBD2 (8 bases). Per germline, CDR1 ENHRY and CDR2 SYGVKD. V dropped 0 bases and J dropped 9 bases, with 14 bases sitting between them. This CDR3 spans 14 amino acids. The CDR3 nucleotides read TGTGCCATCAGTGAGTCGAGGGGGCGGGAGGCCCAGTACTTC. It encodes CAISESRGREAQYF.

This CDR3 reads CASSLSPRIMNTEAFF. In nucleotides, the CDR3 is TGTGCCAGCAGTTTATCGCCGAGGATAATGAACACTGAAGCTTTCTTT. The genes are TRBV27 and TRBJ1-1; D gene unclear. The CDR3 consists of 16 residues. In germline, CDR1 is MNHEY, CDR2 SMNVEV (reference sequence). The V end lost 0 bases, the J end lost 0 bases, and 11 bases lay between the germline ends.